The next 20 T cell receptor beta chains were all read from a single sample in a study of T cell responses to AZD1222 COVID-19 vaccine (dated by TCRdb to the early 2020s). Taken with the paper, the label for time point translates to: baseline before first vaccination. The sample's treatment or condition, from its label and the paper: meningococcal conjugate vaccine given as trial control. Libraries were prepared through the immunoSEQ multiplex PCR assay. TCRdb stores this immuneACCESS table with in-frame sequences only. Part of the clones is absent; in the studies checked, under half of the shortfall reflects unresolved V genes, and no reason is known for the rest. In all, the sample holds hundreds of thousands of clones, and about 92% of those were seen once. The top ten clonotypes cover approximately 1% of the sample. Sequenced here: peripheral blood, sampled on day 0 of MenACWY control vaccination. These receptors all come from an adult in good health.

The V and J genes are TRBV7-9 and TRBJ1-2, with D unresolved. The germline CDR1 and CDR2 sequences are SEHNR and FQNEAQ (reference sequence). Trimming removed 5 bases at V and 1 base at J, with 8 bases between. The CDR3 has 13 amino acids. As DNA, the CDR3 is TGTGCCAGCAGCATCCGGGTTAACTATGGCTACACCTTC. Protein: CASSIRVNYGYTF.

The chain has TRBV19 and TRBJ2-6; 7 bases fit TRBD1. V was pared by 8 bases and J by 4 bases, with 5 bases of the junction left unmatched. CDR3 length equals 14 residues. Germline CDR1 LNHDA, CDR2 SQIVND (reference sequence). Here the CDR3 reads CASSDRAGANVLTF. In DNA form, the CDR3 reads TGTGCCAGTTCAGACAGGGCCGGGGCCAACGTCCTGACTTTC.

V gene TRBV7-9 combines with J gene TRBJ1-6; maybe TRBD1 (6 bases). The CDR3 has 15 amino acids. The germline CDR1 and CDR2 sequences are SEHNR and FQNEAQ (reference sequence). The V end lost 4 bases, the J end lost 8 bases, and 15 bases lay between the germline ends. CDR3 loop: CASSSTGKYYSPLHF. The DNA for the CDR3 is TGTGCCAGCAGCTCAACAGGGAAATACTATTCACCCCTCCACTTT.

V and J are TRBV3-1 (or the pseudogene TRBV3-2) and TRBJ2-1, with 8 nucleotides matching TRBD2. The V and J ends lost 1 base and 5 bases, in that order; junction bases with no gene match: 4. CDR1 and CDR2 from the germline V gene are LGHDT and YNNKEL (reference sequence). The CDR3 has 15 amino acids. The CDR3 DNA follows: TGTGCCAGCAGCCAAGGCGGGGGGAAGAACAATGAGCAGTTCTTC. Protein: CASSQGGGKNNEQFF.

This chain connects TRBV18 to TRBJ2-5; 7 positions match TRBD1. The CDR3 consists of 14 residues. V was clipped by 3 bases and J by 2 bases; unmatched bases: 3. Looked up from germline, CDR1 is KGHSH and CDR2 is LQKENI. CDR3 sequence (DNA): TGTGCCAGCTCACCCATGACAGGGCAAGAGACCCAGTACTTC. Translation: CASSPMTGQETQYF.

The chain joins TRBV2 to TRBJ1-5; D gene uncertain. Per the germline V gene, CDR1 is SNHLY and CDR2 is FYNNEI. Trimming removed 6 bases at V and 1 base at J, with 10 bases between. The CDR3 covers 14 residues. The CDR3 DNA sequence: TGTGCCAGCAGCCTCCGGTCCAGCAATCAGCCCCAGCATTTT. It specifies CASSLRSSNQPQHF.

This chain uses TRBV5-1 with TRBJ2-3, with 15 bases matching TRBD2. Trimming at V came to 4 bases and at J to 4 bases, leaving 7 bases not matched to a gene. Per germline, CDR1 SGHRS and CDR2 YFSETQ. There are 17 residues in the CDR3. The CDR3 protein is CASSPGLAGGAADTQYF. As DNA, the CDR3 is TGCGCCAGCAGCCCGGGACTAGCGGGGGGTGCAGCAGATACGCAGTATTTT.

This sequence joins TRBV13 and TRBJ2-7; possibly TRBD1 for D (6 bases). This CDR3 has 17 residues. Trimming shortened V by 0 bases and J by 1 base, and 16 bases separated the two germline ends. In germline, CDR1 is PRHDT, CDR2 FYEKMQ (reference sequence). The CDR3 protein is CASSLGDRIHPSYEQYF. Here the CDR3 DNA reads TGTGCCAGCAGCTTAGGAGACAGGATCCACCCGTCCTACGAGCAGTACTTC.

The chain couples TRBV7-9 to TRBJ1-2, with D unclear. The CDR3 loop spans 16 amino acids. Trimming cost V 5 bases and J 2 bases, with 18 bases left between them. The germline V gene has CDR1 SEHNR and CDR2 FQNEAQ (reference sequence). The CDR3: CASSLGWADGNYGYTF. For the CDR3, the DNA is TGTGCCAGCAGCCTGGGCTGGGCGGACGGAAACTATGGCTACACCTTC.

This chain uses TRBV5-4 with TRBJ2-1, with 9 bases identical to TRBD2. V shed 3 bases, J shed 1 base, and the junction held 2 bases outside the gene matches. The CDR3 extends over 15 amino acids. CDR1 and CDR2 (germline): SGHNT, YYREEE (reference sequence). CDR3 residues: CASSSTSGSYNEQFF. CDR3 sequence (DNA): TGTGCCAGCAGCTCGACTAGCGGTTCCTACAATGAGCAGTTCTTC.

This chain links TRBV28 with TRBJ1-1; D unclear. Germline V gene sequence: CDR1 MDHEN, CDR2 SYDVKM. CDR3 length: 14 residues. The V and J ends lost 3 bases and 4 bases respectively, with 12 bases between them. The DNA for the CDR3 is TGTGCCAGCAGTTTGTCCCGGAGCACCACTGAAGCTTTCTTT. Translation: CASSLSRSTTEAFF. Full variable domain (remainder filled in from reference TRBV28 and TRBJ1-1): DVKVTQSSRYLVKRTGEKVFLECVQDMDHENMFWYRQDPGLGLRLIYFSYDVKMKEKGDIPEGYSVSREKKERFSLILESASTNQTSMYLCASSLSRSTTEAFFGQGTRLTVV.

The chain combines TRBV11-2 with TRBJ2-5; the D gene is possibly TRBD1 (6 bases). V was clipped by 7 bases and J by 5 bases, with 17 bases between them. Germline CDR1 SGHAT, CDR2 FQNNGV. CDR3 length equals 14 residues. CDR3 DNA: TGTGCCAGCAAGAACGTAGGGGGTTGGGAGACCCAGTACTTC. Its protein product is CASKNVGGWETQYF.

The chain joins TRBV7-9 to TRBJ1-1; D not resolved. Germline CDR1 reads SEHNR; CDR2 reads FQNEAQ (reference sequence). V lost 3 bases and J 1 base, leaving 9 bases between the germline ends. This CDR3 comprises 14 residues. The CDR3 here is CASSLGVPNTEAFF. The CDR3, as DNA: TGTGCCAGCAGCTTGGGAGTACCGAACACTGAAGCTTTCTTT. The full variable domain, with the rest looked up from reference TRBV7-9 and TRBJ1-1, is DTGVSQNPRHKITKRGQNVTFRCDPISEHNRLYWYRQTLGQGPEFLTYFQNEAQLEKSRLLSDRFSAERPKGSFSTLEIQRTEQGDSAMYLCASSLGVPNTEAFFGQGTRLTVV.

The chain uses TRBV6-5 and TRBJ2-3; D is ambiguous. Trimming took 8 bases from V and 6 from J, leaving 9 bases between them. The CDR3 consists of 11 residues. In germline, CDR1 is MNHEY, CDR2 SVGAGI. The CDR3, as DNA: TGTGCCAGCCGCTGGCATGATACGCAGTATTTT. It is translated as CASRWHDTQYF.

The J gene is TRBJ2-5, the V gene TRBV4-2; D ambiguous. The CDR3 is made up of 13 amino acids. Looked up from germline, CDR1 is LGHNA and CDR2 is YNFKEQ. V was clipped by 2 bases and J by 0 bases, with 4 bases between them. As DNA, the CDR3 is TGTGCCAGCAGCCAAACTAACCAAGAGACCCAGTACTTC. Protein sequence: CASSQTNQETQYF.

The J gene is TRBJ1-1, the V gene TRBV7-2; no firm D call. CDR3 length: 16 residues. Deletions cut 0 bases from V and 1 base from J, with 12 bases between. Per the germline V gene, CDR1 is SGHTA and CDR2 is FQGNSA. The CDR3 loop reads CASSLAHLGRNTEAFF. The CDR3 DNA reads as TGTGCCAGCAGCTTAGCTCACCTGGGCAGGAACACTGAAGCTTTCTTT.

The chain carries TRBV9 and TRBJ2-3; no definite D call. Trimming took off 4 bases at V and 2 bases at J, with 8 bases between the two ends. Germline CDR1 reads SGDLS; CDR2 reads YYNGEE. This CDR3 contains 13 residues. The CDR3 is CASSTTPTDTQYF. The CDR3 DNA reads TGTGCCAGCAGCACCACCCCCACAGATACGCAGTATTTT.

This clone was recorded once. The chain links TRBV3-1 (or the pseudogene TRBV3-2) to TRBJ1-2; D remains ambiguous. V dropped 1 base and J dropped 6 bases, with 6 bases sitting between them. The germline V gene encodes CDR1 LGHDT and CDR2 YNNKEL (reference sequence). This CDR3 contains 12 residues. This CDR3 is CASSQGSNGYTF. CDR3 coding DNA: TGTGCCAGCAGCCAAGGAAGTAATGGCTACACCTTC.

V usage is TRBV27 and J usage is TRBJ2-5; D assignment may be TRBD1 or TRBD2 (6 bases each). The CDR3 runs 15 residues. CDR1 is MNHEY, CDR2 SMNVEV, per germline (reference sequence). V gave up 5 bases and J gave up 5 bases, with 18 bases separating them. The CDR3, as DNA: TGTGCCAGCAGTCCCACCTGGGGGGCGATGGAGACCCAGTACTTC. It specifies CASSPTWGAMETQYF.

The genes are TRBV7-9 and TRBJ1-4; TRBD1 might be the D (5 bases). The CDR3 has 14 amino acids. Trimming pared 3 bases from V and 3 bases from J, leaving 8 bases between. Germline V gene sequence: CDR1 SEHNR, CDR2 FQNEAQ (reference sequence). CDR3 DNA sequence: TGTGCCAGCAGCTTGGAACAGGCTAATGAAAAACTGTTTTTT. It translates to CASSLEQANEKLFF.